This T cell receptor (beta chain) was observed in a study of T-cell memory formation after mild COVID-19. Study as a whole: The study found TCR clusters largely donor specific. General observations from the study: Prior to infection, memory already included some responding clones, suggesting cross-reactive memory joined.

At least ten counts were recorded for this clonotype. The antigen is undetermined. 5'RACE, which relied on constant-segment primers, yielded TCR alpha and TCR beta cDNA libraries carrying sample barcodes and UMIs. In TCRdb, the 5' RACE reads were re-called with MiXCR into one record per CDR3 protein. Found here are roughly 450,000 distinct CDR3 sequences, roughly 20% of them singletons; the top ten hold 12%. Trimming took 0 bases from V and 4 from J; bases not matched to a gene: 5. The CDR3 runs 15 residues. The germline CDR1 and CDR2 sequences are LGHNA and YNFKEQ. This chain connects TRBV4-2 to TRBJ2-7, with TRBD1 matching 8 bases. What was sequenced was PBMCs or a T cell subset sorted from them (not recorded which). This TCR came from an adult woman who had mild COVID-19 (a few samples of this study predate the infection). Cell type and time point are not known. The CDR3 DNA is TGTGCCAGCAGCCAAGAGGAACGGACAGGGTACGAGCAGTACTTC. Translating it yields CASSQEERTGYEQYF.